Shown below are 29 T cell receptor beta chains from a single sample sequenced in a study of T cell changes during pregnancy in multiple sclerosis. Produced via immunoSEQ multiplex PCR; TCRdb's table is partial and in-frame only. This table has approximately 70,000 clones, about 92% appearing once. The sequencing here drew on peripheral blood, taken in the second trimester of pregnancy. These receptors all stem from a female donor in good health, enrolled as a control in a pregnancy study.

The V and J genes are TRBV28 and TRBJ1-5; 8 nucleotides agree with TRBD1. Germline loops: CDR1 MDHEN, CDR2 SYDVKM. Germline trimming cut 5 bases from V and 3 bases from J; bases unmatched to any gene: 6. The CDR3 length is 15 residues. CDR3 nucleotides: TGTGCCAGCAGTATAAGGACAGGGAACAATCAGCCCCAGCATTTT. Its protein product is CASSIRTGNNQPQHF. The full variable domain, with the rest looked up from reference TRBV28 and TRBJ1-5, is DVKVTQSSRYLVKRTGEKVFLECVQDMDHENMFWYRQDPGLGLRLIYFSYDVKMKEKGDIPEGYSVSREKKERFSLILESASTNQTSMYLCASSIRTGNNQPQHFGDGTRLSIL.

The chain recombines TRBV2 with TRBJ2-1; 9 nucleotides line up with TRBD2. The V gene end was trimmed by 6 bases and the J gene end by 9 bases; junction bases not matched to a gene: 3. Germline V gives CDR1 SNHLY, CDR2 FYNNEI. The length of the CDR3 is 12 residues. The CDR3 protein is CASRGLAIEQFF. For the CDR3, the DNA is TGTGCCAGCAGGGGACTAGCAATTGAGCAGTTCTTC. Variable domain in full (rest from reference TRBV2 and TRBJ2-1): EPEVTQTPSHQVTQMGQEVILRCVPISNHLYFYWYRQILGQKVEFLVSFYNNEISEKSEIFDDQFSVERPDGSNFTLKIRSTKLEDSAMYFCASRGLAIEQFFGPGTRLTVL.

J is TRBJ2-3 and V is TRBV30; 8 nucleotides agree with TRBD2. In germline, CDR1 is GTSNPN, CDR2 SVGIG (reference sequence). There are 15 residues in the CDR3. V was clipped by 4 bases and J by 5 bases; unmatched bases: 11. CDR3 region: CAWIESGRGGDTQYF. In DNA, the CDR3 is TGTGCCTGGATTGAAAGCGGGAGAGGGGGAGATACGCAGTATTTT.

The rearrangement joins TRBV7-8 to TRBJ2-1, with 11 bases that match TRBD2. The germline gives CDR1 SGHVS, CDR2 FQNEAQ. V shed 2 bases and J 9 bases; nucleotides not matched to a gene: 3. This CDR3 is 14 amino acids long. The CDR3 region is CASSLISGRVEQFF. DNA for the CDR3: TGTGCCAGCAGCTTAATTAGCGGGAGGGTTGAGCAGTTCTTC. The complete variable domain, with remaining parts taken from reference TRBV7-8 and TRBJ2-1, reads GAGVSQSPRYKVAKRGQDVALRCDPISGHVSLFWYQQALGQGPEFLTYFQNEAQLDKSGLPSDRFFAERPEGSVSTLKIQRTQQEDSAVYLCASSLISGRVEQFFGPGTRLTVL.

The J gene is TRBJ1-3, the V gene TRBV5-1; D possibly corresponds to TRBD1 (6 bases). The CDR3 extends over 14 amino acids. V was trimmed by 7 bases and J by 0 bases, leaving 11 bases between them. The germline V gene encodes CDR1 SGHRS and CDR2 YFSETQ. The CDR3 is CASSGGASGNTIYF. The CDR3 DNA follows: TGCGCCAGCTCCGGGGGGGCCTCTGGAAACACCATATATTTT.

This clone has just one count. The gene calls are TRBV7-2 and TRBJ2-1; 12 bases are a match to TRBD2. There are 18 residues in the CDR3. CDR1 is SGHTA, CDR2 FQGNSA, per germline. With V trimmed by 4 bases and J by 0 bases, 7 bases remained unmatched. The CDR3 loop reads CASSSGLAGGSSYNEQFF. In nucleotides, the CDR3 is TGTGCCAGCAGCTCGGGACTAGCGGGTGGGAGCTCCTACAATGAGCAGTTCTTC.

V is TRBV4-1 and J is TRBJ1-4; TRBD1 aligns across 7 bases. Germline loops: CDR1 MGHRA, CDR2 YSYEKL. The V and J ends lost 0 bases and 10 bases, in that order; junction bases with no gene match: 8. The CDR3 has 15 amino acids. This CDR3 reads CASSQEGQSRGKLFF. For the CDR3, the DNA is TGCGCCAGCAGCCAAGAGGGACAGTCGCGTGGAAAACTGTTTTTT.

The chain has TRBV28 and TRBJ2-2; perhaps TRBD2 as D (6 bases). V was pared by 3 bases and J by 2 bases, with 16 bases between. CDR1 is MDHEN, CDR2 SYDVKM, per germline. The CDR3 has 17 amino acids. The CDR3 protein is CASSLSLAGTNTGELFF. The CDR3 bases are TGTGCCAGCAGTTTGAGTTTGGCAGGGACTAACACCGGGGAGCTGTTTTTT.

The J gene is TRBJ2-1, the V gene TRBV5-1, with 10 positions matching TRBD2. CDR1 is SGHRS, CDR2 YFSETQ, per germline. With V trimmed by 2 bases and J by 0 bases, 8 bases remained unmatched. CDR3 length: 18 residues. The CDR3 sequence is CASSFFFPSGSSYNEQFF. The CDR3 nucleotides read TGCGCCAGCAGCTTTTTCTTTCCTAGCGGGAGCTCCTACAATGAGCAGTTCTTC.

The rearrangement joins TRBV5-1 to TRBJ1-5, with D possibly being TRBD1 (6 bases). The CDR3 has 15 amino acids. Per germline, CDR1 SGHRS and CDR2 YFSETQ. V shed 1 base and J shed 3 bases, with 11 bases lying between them. The CDR3 nucleotides are TGCGCCAGCAGCTTGTTGGGGGCCGACAATCAGCCCCAGCATTTT. Translated: CASSLLGADNQPQHF. The full variable domain, its missing parts supplied by reference TRBV5-1 and TRBJ1-5, is KAGVTQTPRYLIKTRGQQVTLSCSPISGHRSVSWYQQTPGQGLQFLFEYFSETQRNKGNFPGRFSGRQFSNSRSEMNVSTLELGDSALYLCASSLLGADNQPQHFGDGTRLSIL.

This chain connects TRBV5-6 to TRBJ1-5; TRBD1 might be the D (6 bases). Germline V gives CDR1 SGHDT, CDR2 YYEEEE. This CDR3 spans 16 amino acids. V dropped 0 bases and J dropped 8 bases, with 18 bases sitting between them. The CDR3 loop reads CASSLAEMGAGEPQHF. CDR3 DNA: TGTGCCAGCAGCTTGGCCGAGATGGGCGCAGGGGAGCCCCAGCATTTT. Together with reference TRBV5-6 and TRBJ1-5, the CDR3 gives the full variable domain: DAGVTQSPTHLIKTRGQQVTLRCSPKSGHDTVSWYQQALGQGPQFIFQYYEEEERQRGNFPDRFSGHQFPNYSSELNVNALLLGDSALYLCASSLAEMGAGEPQHFGDGTRLSIL.

The J gene is TRBJ2-2, the V gene TRBV2; no reliable D call. The V end lost 6 bases, the J end lost 3 bases, and 8 bases lay between the germline ends. In germline, CDR1 is SNHLY, CDR2 FYNNEI. The CDR3 runs 13 residues. The CDR3 protein is CASRATDTGELFF. CDR3 coding DNA: TGTGCCAGCAGAGCAACAGACACCGGGGAGCTGTTTTTT.

This clone has a single count. The V and J genes are TRBV29-1 and TRBJ2-7; 7 bases line up with TRBD1. Trimming took 4 bases from V and 3 from J; bases not matched to a gene: 12. The CDR3 extends over 15 amino acids. In germline, CDR1 is SQVTM, CDR2 ANQGSEA. CDR3 amino acids: CSVVPDRDLFYEQYF. The CDR3 DNA is TGCAGCGTTGTCCCCGACAGGGACCTGTTCTACGAGCAGTACTTC.

The chain has TRBV4-2 and TRBJ2-7, with 14 bases lining up with TRBD2. V was pared by 3 bases and J by 7 bases, with 5 bases of the junction left unmatched. The CDR3 contains 15 residues. Germline V gene data show CDR1 as LGHNA and CDR2 as YNFKEQ. The CDR3 spells CASSQGTSGRGEQYF. The DNA of the CDR3 is TGTGCCAGCAGCCAGGGGACTAGCGGGAGAGGAGAGCAGTACTTC.

V gene TRBV30 combines with J gene TRBJ2-2, with 7 bases identical to TRBD2. The CDR3 has 15 residues. The V and J ends lost 2 bases and 4 bases, in that order; junction bases with no gene match: 7. CDR1 is GTSNPN and CDR2 is SVGIG in the germline V gene (reference sequence). The CDR3: CAWSPLAGVTGELFF. Written as DNA, the CDR3 is TGTGCCTGGAGTCCATTGGCGGGGGTCACCGGGGAGCTGTTTTTT.

The CDR3: CASGLSGEETQYF. DNA for the CDR3: TGTGCCAGCGGACTTAGCGGGGAAGAGACCCAGTACTTC. The chain is built from TRBV28 and TRBJ2-5; 8 positions match TRBD2. Looked up from germline, CDR1 is MDHEN and CDR2 is SYDVKM. The CDR3 contains 13 residues. V trimming: 8 bases; J trimming: 3 bases; junction bases outside the gene matches: 5.

This rearrangement joins TRBV16 to TRBJ2-7; the D is unclear. Germline V CDR1 and CDR2: KGHSY, FQNENV. This CDR3 contains 14 residues. The V and J ends lost 1 base and 2 bases respectively, with 9 bases between them. The CDR3 nucleotides are TGTGCCAGCAGCCAATGGAGTCGGCCCTACGAGCAGTACTTC. This sequence encodes CASSQWSRPYEQYF.

CDR3 amino acids: CASRRDGVRGTEAFF. The DNA for the CDR3 is TGTGCCAGCAGACGGGACGGTGTACGGGGGACTGAAGCTTTCTTT. The V call is TRBV6-1, the J call TRBJ1-1; D is perhaps TRBD1 (5 bases). The germline V gene has CDR1 MNHNS and CDR2 SASEGT. CDR3 length: 15 residues. V lost 6 bases to trimming and J lost 5 bases, with 19 bases between them.

The rearrangement links TRBV10-1 to TRBJ2-7; TRBD2 is a possible D gene (5 bases). V dropped 6 bases and J dropped 7 bases, with 22 bases sitting between them. CDR1 and CDR2 (germline): WNHNN, SYGVQD (reference sequence). The CDR3 is 15 amino acids. The DNA of the CDR3 is TGCGCCAGCAGGGAACCGGGCTCCCCGGGATGGGAGCAGTACTTC. Translation: CASREPGSPGWEQYF.

This clone has just a few counts. This chain connects TRBV11-1 to TRBJ2-7; maybe TRBD2 (6 bases). Looked up from germline, CDR1 is SGHAT and CDR2 is FQDESV (reference sequence). The CDR3 contains 13 residues. The V and J ends lost 5 bases and 7 bases respectively, with 15 bases between them. The CDR3 loop reads CASSLGTGEEQYF. CDR3 DNA: TGTGCCAGCAGCCTAGGGACGGGAGAGGAGCAGTACTTC.

This chain connects TRBV19 to TRBJ2-6, with TRBD1 matching over 7 bases. The CDR3 extends over 15 amino acids. CDR1 LNHDA and CDR2 SQIVND come from the germline V gene (reference sequence). The V segment lost 6 bases and the J segment 2 bases; nucleotides outside the gene matches: 4. The chain's CDR3 is CASRVDRAGANVLTF. DNA of the CDR3: TGTGCCAGTAGAGTTGACAGGGCTGGGGCCAACGTCCTGACTTTC.

The genes are TRBV7-9 and TRBJ1-2; 9 bases are a match to TRBD1. The CDR3 contains 16 residues. Germline lookup yields CDR1 SEHNR and CDR2 FQNEAQ (reference sequence). Trimming took 0 bases from V and 8 from J; bases not matched to a gene: 10. The CDR3 spells CASSLAFRQGDGGYTF. The CDR3 nucleotides are TGTGCCAGCAGCTTAGCGTTTCGACAGGGGGACGGGGGCTACACCTTC.

The chain uses TRBV15 and TRBJ1-1; D is possibly TRBD1 (5 bases). Germline V gene lookup returns CDR1 LNHNV and CDR2 YYDKDF (reference sequence). V shed 0 bases and J shed 4 bases, with 12 bases lying between them. The CDR3 is 15 amino acids. CDR3 residues: CATSRDHQGGTEAFF. CDR3 DNA sequence: TGTGCCACCAGCAGAGATCATCAGGGCGGCACTGAAGCTTTCTTT.

V is TRBV27 and J is TRBJ1-5; 9 nucleotides match TRBD1. The length of the CDR3 is 15 residues. After removal of 2 bases from V and 4 bases from J, the junction contained 3 bases not matched to a gene. Looked up from germline, CDR1 is MNHEY and CDR2 is SMNVEV (reference sequence). The CDR3 loop reads CASSLRTGANQPQHF. The DNA of the CDR3 is TGTGCCAGCAGTTTAAGGACAGGGGCAAATCAGCCCCAGCATTTT.

This sequence joins TRBV6-1 and TRBJ1-3, with TRBD1 matching over 8 bases. Per the germline V gene, CDR1 is MNHNS and CDR2 is SASEGT. V lost 8 bases and J lost 0; bases outside the gene matches: 6. The CDR3 consists of 15 residues. The DNA of the CDR3 is TGTGCCAGCGGCTCAGGGGGCCACTCTGGAAACACCATATATTTT. Translated, it gives CASGSGGHSGNTIYF.

The chain uses TRBV19 and TRBJ2-3, with 9 positions matching TRBD2. CDR3 length: 17 residues. V was pared by 3 bases and J by 1 base, with 8 bases of the junction left unmatched. Germline V CDR1 and CDR2: LNHDA, SQIVND (reference sequence). The CDR3: CASSILAVAGGTDTQYF. CDR3 DNA: TGTGCCAGTAGTATTTTGGCGGTAGCGGGGGGCACAGATACGCAGTATTTT.

This clone was seen just once. The V gene is TRBV28, the J gene TRBJ2-1, with 7 bases matching TRBD2. The length of the CDR3 is 15 residues. Germline V gene data show CDR1 as MDHEN and CDR2 as SYDVKM. J was trimmed by 0 bases and V by 7 bases; bases with no gene match: 6. The CDR3 DNA reads as TGTGCCAGCACCATTAGCGGGTACTCCTACAATGAGCAGTTCTTC. Translation gives CASTISGYSYNEQFF.

The chain employs TRBV11-1 and TRBJ1-6, with unresolved D. CDR1 and CDR2 (germline): SGHAT, FQDESV (reference sequence). V lost 1 base and J lost 7, with 11 bases in between. CDR3 length: 15 amino acids. In nucleotides, the CDR3 is TGTGCCAGCAGCTTAGGATCGGGTGGCAATTCACCCCTCCACTTT. This translates into CASSLGSGGNSPLHF. The full variable domain, completed using reference TRBV11-1 and TRBJ1-6, is EAEVAQSPRYKITEKSQAVAFWCDPISGHATLYWYRQILGQGPELLVQFQDESVVDDSQLPKDRFSAERLKGVDSTLKIQPAELGDSAMYLCASSLGSGGNSPLHFGNGTRLTVT.

The chain recombines TRBV6-5 with TRBJ1-2; tentatively, D is TRBD1 (6 bases). The length of the CDR3 is 13 residues. Germline loops: CDR1 MNHEY, CDR2 SVGAGI. With 10 bases removed from V and 3 bases from J, the gap between germline ends came to 15 bases. CDR3 region: CATYYPGDYGYTF. CDR3 bases: TGTGCCACCTATTACCCAGGGGACTATGGCTACACCTTC.